The rows below give T cell receptor beta chains drawn from one sample of a study of T cells in Graves' hyperthyroidism and ophthalmopathy. TCRdb itself ran the multiplex PCR reads through MiXCR, one entry per CDR3 protein. The table has hundreds of thousands of distinct CDR3 sequences, 16% seen once. Sequencing was done on a sample of blood. These receptors originate from a woman aged 18 to 35 with Graves' hyperthyroidism. Each CDR3 is given with its conserved first and last residue. Each record gives: J gene, V gene, CDR3 protein.

TRBJ2-5	TRBV28	CASSYTVIQGTQYF
TRBJ1-4	TRBV5-1	CASGKWTDEKLFF
TRBJ2-3	TRBV9	CASSVGLTDTQYF
TRBJ2-2	TRBV14	CASSDTGGHGELFF
TRBJ1-2	TRBV6-1	CASGLTRDRGFYGYTF
TRBJ2-5	TRBV7-6	CASRTDLGTQYF
TRBJ2-2	TRBV6-1	CASSKGLATANTGELFF
TRBJ1-2	TRBV11-2	CASSREGAPTSSYGYTF
TRBJ2-3	TRBV5-1	CASSPRPGLAGGPNTDTQYF
TRBJ1-2	TRBV3-1	CASSHYGSKNYGYTF
TRBJ2-1	TRBV6-2/TRBV6-3	CASRQAGGDEQFF
TRBJ1-1	TRBV20-1	CSASSREGRNTEAFF
TRBJ1-2	TRBV6-2/TRBV6-3	CASRSHGRPDYTF
TRBJ1-6	TRBV12-3/TRBV12-4	CASGGSYNSPLHF
TRBJ2-7	TRBV20-1	CSARSIPYEQYF
TRBJ2-2	TRBV10-3	CAISSGAGTGELFF
TRBJ1-6	TRBV6-2/TRBV6-3	CASSYLQGRGSYNSPLHF
TRBJ2-7	TRBV5-1	CASSFETSYEQYF
TRBJ2-7	TRBV12-3/TRBV12-4	CAIDQEDSYEQYF
TRBJ2-7	TRBV20-1	CSAGRLYEQYF
TRBJ1-4	TRBV2	CASSVSGAANEKLFF
TRBJ2-1	TRBV10-1	CASSATLDVPYNEQFF
TRBJ2-5	TRBV3-1	CASSPRGGLQETQYF
TRBJ2-2	TRBV7-3	CASSPPRLAGGSNTGELFF
TRBJ2-2	TRBV6-1	CASSLKLGGELFF
TRBJ2-7	TRBV2	CASSAGTGSRQYF
TRBJ2-3	TRBV2	CASSEDPSGRATDTQYF
TRBJ2-7	TRBV28	CASSAPRSYPSYEQYF
TRBJ2-3	TRBV2	CASSEGTGEKDTQYF
TRBJ1-3	TRBV2	CASSDFSGNTIYF
TRBJ1-1	TRBV19	CASSRDRGPNTEAFF
TRBJ1-2	TRBV5-1	CASSADREKGPNNYGYTF
TRBJ2-3	TRBV6-2/TRBV6-3	CASSPAGGHSDTQYF
TRBJ2-1	TRBV5-1	CASSPGTAEQFF
TRBJ2-7	TRBV6-1	CASSYNQAGTEQYF